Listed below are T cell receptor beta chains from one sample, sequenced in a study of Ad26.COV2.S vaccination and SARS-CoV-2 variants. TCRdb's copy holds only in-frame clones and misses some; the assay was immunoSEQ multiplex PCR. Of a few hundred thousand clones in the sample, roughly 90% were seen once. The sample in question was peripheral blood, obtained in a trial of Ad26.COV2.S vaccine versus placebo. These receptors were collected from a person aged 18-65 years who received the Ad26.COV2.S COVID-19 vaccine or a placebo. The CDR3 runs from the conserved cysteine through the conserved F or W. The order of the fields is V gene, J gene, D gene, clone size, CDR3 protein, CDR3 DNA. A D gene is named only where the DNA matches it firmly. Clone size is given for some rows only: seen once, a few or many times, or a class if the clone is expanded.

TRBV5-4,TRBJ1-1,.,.,CASSLVYGSQTEAFF,TGTGCCAGCAGCTTGGTATATGGCAGCCAGACTGAAGCTTTCTTT
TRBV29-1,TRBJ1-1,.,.,CSVERTNTEAFF,TGCAGCGTTGAAAGGACTAACACTGAAGCTTTCTTT
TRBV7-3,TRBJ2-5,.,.,CASSSDTRAEETQYF,TGTGCCAGCAGCTCAGATACTAGAGCGGAAGAGACCCAGTACTTC
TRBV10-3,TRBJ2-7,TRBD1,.,CAISGDRVKGEQYF,TGTGCCATCAGCGGGGACAGGGTAAAAGGCGAGCAGTACTTC
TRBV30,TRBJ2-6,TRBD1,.,CAWSPQTGTGANVLTF,TGTGCCTGGAGCCCCCAGACAGGGACTGGGGCCAACGTCCTGACTTTC
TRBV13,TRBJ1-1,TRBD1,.,CASSFGTGAKRRNTEAFF,TGTGCCAGCAGCTTTGGCACAGGGGCCAAGCGAAGGAACACTGAAGCTTTCTTT
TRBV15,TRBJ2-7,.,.,CATSRDGGDFAYEQYF,TGTGCCACCAGCAGAGATGGTGGGGACTTCGCCTACGAGCAGTACTTC
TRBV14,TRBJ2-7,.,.,CASSPSGIWRLF,TGTGCCAGCAGTCCTTCAGGAATTTGGCGGTTATTC
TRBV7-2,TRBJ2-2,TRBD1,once,CASREGGAGTGELFF,TGTGCCAGCAGAGAAGGGGGCGCAGGCACCGGGGAGCTGTTTTTT
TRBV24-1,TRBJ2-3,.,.,CATTQGDTQYF,TGTGCCACCACCCAGGGGGATACGCAGTATTTT
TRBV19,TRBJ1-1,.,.,CASSGDTSEAFF,TGTGCCAGTAGCGGGGACACCTCTGAAGCTTTCTTT
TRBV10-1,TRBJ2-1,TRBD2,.,CASSGLAGGVAGSEQFF,TGCGCCAGCAGTGGGTTAGCGGGGGGGGTCGCAGGCAGTGAGCAGTTCTTC
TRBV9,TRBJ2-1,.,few,CASSPGEIGQFF,TGTGCCAGCAGCCCCGGGGAAATCGGGCAGTTCTTC
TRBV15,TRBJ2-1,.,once,CATSSAAEGNEQFF,TGTGCCACCAGCAGCGCAGCTGAGGGCAATGAGCAGTTCTTC
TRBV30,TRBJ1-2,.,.,CAWSVARAGYTF,TGTGCCTGGAGTGTAGCCAGGGCTGGCTACACCTTC
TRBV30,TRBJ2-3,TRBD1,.,CAWSETGGDGDTQYF,TGTGCCTGGAGTGAGACAGGGGGAGATGGGGATACGCAGTATTTT
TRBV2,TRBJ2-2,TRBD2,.,CASKLSGGANTGELFF,TGTGCCAGCAAGCTTAGCGGGGGGGCTAACACCGGGGAGCTGTTTTTT
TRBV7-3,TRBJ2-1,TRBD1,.,CASSPTGTHEQFF,TGTGCCAGCAGCCCGACAGGGACCCATGAGCAGTTCTTC
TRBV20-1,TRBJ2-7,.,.,CSASSLQGYYEQYF,TGCAGTGCTAGTTCCCTACAGGGCTATTACGAGCAGTACTTC
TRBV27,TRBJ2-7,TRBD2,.,CASSYSGGAHEQYF,TGTGCCAGCAGTTATAGCGGGGGGGCCCACGAGCAGTACTTC
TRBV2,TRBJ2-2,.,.,CASNRGRGNTGELFF,TGTGCCAGCAACCGGGGCCGGGGGAACACCGGGGAGCTGTTTTTT
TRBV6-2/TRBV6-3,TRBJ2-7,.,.,CASSYSFGEWSSYEQYF,TGTGCCAGCAGTTACTCGTTTGGGGAATGGAGCTCCTACGAGCAGTACTTC
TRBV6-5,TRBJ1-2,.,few,CASSYRNEAAGYTF,TGTGCCAGCAGTTACAGGAACGAAGCGGCTGGCTACACCTTC
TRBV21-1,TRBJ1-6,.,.,CASSNDDRGSPLHF,TGTGCCAGCAGCAATGATGACCGGGGGTCACCCCTCCACTTT
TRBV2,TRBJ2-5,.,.,CASSVGAGRDQYF,TGTGCCAGCAGTGTAGGGGCCGGGAGAGACCAGTACTTC
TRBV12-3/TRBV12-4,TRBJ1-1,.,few,CASSLGQNTEAFF,TGTGCCAGCAGTTTAGGACAGAACACTGAAGCTTTCTTT
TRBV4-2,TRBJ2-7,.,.,CASSQDRTDRLYDEQYF,TGTGCCAGCAGCCAAGATCGGACAGATCGGCTATACGACGAGCAGTACTTC
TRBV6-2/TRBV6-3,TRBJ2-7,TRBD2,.,CASSYGTSGYEQYF,TGTGCCAGCAGTTACGGGACTAGCGGGTACGAGCAGTACTTC
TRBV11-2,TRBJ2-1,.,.,CASSLAASSREQFF,TGTGCCAGCAGCTTAGCCGCTAGCAGTCGGGAGCAGTTCTTC
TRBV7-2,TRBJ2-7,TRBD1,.,CASSFRSGTAVHYEQYF,TGTGCCAGCAGCTTCCGGTCAGGGACAGCCGTTCACTACGAGCAGTACTTC
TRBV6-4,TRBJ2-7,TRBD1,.,CARHGTALSYEQYF,TGTGCCCGCCACGGGACAGCCTTATCCTACGAGCAGTACTTC
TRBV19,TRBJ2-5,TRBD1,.,CASKGQGLRETQYF,TGTGCCAGTAAGGGACAGGGATTGCGGGAGACCCAGTACTTC
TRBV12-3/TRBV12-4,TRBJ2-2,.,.,CASMRPGELFF,TGTGCCAGCATGCGGCCCGGGGAGCTGTTTTTT
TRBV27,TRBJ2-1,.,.,CASSLSGSNEQFF,TGTGCCAGCAGTTTGTCAGGGAGCAATGAGCAGTTCTTC
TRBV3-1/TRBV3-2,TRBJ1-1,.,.,CASSQEGGRDTEAFF,TGTGCCAGCAGCCAAGAGGGGGGCCGGGACACTGAAGCTTTCTTT
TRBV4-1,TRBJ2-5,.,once,CASSQDWWNQETQYF,TGCGCCAGCAGCCAAGATTGGTGGAATCAAGAGACCCAGTACTTC
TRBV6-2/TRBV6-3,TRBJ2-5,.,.,CASSYSIYQYF,TGTGCCAGCAGTTACTCTATCTACCAGTACTTC
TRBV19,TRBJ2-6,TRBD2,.,CASRSGRAGANVLTF,TGTGCCAGTAGGAGCGGGAGGGCTGGGGCCAACGTCCTGACTTTC
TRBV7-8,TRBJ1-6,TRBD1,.,CASSFQGGTLHF,TGTGCCAGCAGCTTCCAGGGGGGAACCCTCCACTTT
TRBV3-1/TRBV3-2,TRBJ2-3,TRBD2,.,CASSQVGRGGTDTQYF,TGTGCCAGCAGCCAAGTAGGGCGGGGGGGCACAGATACGCAGTATTTT
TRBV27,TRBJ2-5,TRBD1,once,CASSLWGQQETQYF,TGTGCCAGCAGTTTATGGGGACAGCAAGAGACCCAGTACTTC
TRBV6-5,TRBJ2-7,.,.,CASSYPTPVGEQYF,TGTGCCAGCAGTTACCCAACGCCCGTGGGCGAGCAGTACTTC
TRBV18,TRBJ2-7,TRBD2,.,CASSPRGGDDEQYF,TGTGCCAGCTCACCGCGGGGGGGCGACGACGAGCAGTACTTC
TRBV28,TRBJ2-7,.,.,CASSLTGSYEQYF,TGTGCCAGCAGCCTGACGGGCTCCTACGAGCAGTACTTC
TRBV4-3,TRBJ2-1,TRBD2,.,CASSTTSGGATKQFF,TGCGCCAGCAGCACGACTAGCGGGGGGGCCACGAAGCAGTTCTTC
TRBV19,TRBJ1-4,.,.,CASNRQKNEKLFF,TGTGCCAGTAACAGGCAAAAAAATGAAAAACTGTTTTTT